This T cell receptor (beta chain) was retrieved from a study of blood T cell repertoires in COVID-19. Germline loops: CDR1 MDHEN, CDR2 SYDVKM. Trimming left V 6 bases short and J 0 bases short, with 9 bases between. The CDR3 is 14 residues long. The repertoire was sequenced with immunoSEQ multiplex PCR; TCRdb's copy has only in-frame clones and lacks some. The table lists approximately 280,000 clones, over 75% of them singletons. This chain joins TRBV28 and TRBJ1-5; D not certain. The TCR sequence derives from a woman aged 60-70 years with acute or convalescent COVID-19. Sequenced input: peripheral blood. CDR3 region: CASSRHFSNQPQHF. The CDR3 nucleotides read TGTGCCAGCAGCCGACACTTTAGCAATCAGCCCCAGCATTTT.